These 28 T cell receptor beta chains originate from one sample sequenced in a study of beta chain features in type 1 diabetes. The entirety of the isolated RNA underwent reverse transcription, so expressed TCRB transcripts were sequenced. The method was immunoSEQ multiplex PCR; TCRdb's version includes in-frame clones alone and lacks a portion of them. The sample has around 350,000 clones, around 13% seen once; the top ten hold 0.017%. Sequencing was carried out using naive CD4+ T cells from blood. The receptors were sampled from a man aged 18-30 years in good health.

The table lists this clone with a few counts. V gene TRBV2 combines with J gene TRBJ2-4; 9 bases match TRBD2. This CDR3 is built from 12 residues. CDR1 and CDR2 (germline): SNHLY, FYNNEI. J gave up 6 bases and V 8 bases, and 2 bases lay outside the gene matches. CDR3 nucleotide sequence: TGTGCCAGCCGCGGGGGGGGAAACATTCAGTACTTC. This gives the protein CASRGGGNIQYF.

Written as DNA, the CDR3 is TGTGCCAGCAGCTCGCCGGGGAAGACCCAGTACTTC. It translates to CASSSPGKTQYF. The chain employs TRBV7-2 and TRBJ2-5; TRBD2 is a possible D gene (5 bases). V was clipped by 4 bases and J by 6 bases, with 9 bases between them. Per germline, CDR1 SGHTA and CDR2 FQGNSA. The CDR3 length is 12 residues.

This clone came up a few times. V usage is TRBV10-3 and J usage is TRBJ2-7, with D tentatively TRBD2 (6 bases). The germline V and J ends were trimmed by 5 bases and 5 bases, with 7 bases remaining between them. The V gene's germline CDR1 is ENHRY and CDR2 SYGVKD. The CDR3 length is 11 residues. CDR3 protein: CAISTSNEQYF. For the CDR3, the DNA is TGTGCCATCAGTACTAGCAACGAGCAGTACTTC.

The chain links TRBV13 to TRBJ1-2, with 7 bases matching TRBD1. The CDR3 is 18 amino acids. V was clipped by 5 bases and J by 4 bases; unmatched bases: 19. The germline V gene encodes CDR1 PRHDT and CDR2 FYEKMQ (reference sequence). The CDR3, as DNA: TGTGCCAGCAGCCCCCCGACAAGGGGGCACATACGTGGCTATGGCTACACCTTC. Its translation: CASSPPTRGHIRGYGYTF.

This chain uses TRBV28 with TRBJ2-7; D ambiguous. The V gene lost 2 bases and the J gene lost 0 bases, with 8 bases spanning the gap. CDR1 MDHEN and CDR2 SYDVKM come from the germline V gene. The CDR3 extends over 14 amino acids. The CDR3: CASSLARLSYEQYF. The CDR3 bases are TGTGCCAGCAGTTTAGCGAGACTCTCCTACGAGCAGTACTTC.

Concerning this clone: This sample also contains other DNA sequences that code for the same CDR3. The chain combines TRBV7-2 with TRBJ2-3; maybe TRBD1 (6 bases). The CDR3 is 13 amino acids. The V gene's germline CDR1 is SGHTA and CDR2 FQGNSA. The ends were cut back, 1 base at V and 5 bases at J, with 7 bases in the middle. In nucleotides, the CDR3 is TGTGCCAGCAGCTTAGTAGGGGGAGATACGCAGTATTTT. Translation: CASSLVGGDTQYF.

This clone was observed a few times. The CDR3 sequence: CASSQDVDRLSGNTIYF. In DNA form, the CDR3 reads TGCGCCAGCAGCCAAGACGTCGACAGGCTCTCTGGAAACACCATATATTTT. The chain links TRBV4-3 to TRBJ1-3; D may be TRBD1 (6 bases). CDR3 length equals 17 residues. Trimming cost V 0 bases and J 0 bases, with 12 bases left between them. Germline CDR1 reads LGHNA; CDR2 reads YSLEER.

The chain links TRBV29-1 to TRBJ2-1; TRBD2 aligns across 10 bases. Germline V gene sequence: CDR1 SQVTM, CDR2 ANQGSEA. Losses at the gene ends were 5 bases for V and 5 bases for J; bases not matched to a gene: 3. The CDR3 has 13 residues. The CDR3 is CSVRTSGNNEQFF. In DNA, the CDR3 is TGCAGCGTTCGGACTAGCGGTAACAATGAGCAGTTCTTC.

There are a few counts of this clone. V is TRBV18 and J is TRBJ1-1, with D possibly matching TRBD1 (6 bases). CDR1 is KGHSH and CDR2 is LQKENI in the germline V gene. Deletions cut 2 bases from V and 1 base from J, with 14 bases between. This CDR3 contains 16 residues. The CDR3 DNA reads as TGTGCCAGCTCACCATATGGTACAGGGTCGAACACTGAAGCTTTCTTT. Translated, it gives CASSPYGTGSNTEAFF.

The J gene is TRBJ2-1, the V gene TRBV27, with D possibly TRBD2 on 8 matching bases. The CDR3 loop spans 15 amino acids. Per germline, CDR1 MNHEY and CDR2 SMNVEV (reference sequence). V was clipped by 6 bases and J by 7 bases, with 19 bases between them. The CDR3 DNA follows: TGTGCCAGCAGACCAGGGGGACTAGTAGGGAATGAGCAGTTCTTC. This sequence encodes CASRPGGLVGNEQFF.

This rearrangement joins TRBV30 to TRBJ2-2; a possible D gene is TRBD2 (6 bases). Per the germline V gene, CDR1 is GTSNPN and CDR2 is SVGIG (reference sequence). The CDR3 is 13 amino acids. Trimming took off 2 bases at V and 4 bases at J, with 8 bases between the two ends. CDR3 nucleotide sequence: TGTGCCTGGAGTCAGGGAGGCACCGGGGAGCTGTTTTTT. Translated, it gives CAWSQGGTGELFF.

The genes are TRBV7-2 and TRBJ1-6; a possible D gene is TRBD1 (6 bases). Looked up from germline, CDR1 is SGHTA and CDR2 is FQGNSA. Trimming shortened V by 2 bases and J by 9 bases, and 11 bases separated the two germline ends. The length of the CDR3 is 14 residues. CDR3 sequence: CASSLFQGSSPLHF. The CDR3 nucleotides are TGTGCCAGCAGCTTATTTCAGGGGAGTTCACCCCTCCACTTT.

This clone appeared a single time. This chain joins TRBV7-6 and TRBJ2-3; 8 bases match TRBD2. This CDR3 has 15 amino acids. CDR1 and CDR2 (germline): SGHVS, FNYEAQ. Germline trimming cut 2 bases from V and 3 bases from J; bases unmatched to any gene: 4. The CDR3 coding sequence is TGTGCCAGCAGCTTATCGGGACTAGAAACAGATACGCAGTATTTT. Protein sequence: CASSLSGLETDTQYF.

The chain joins TRBV28 to TRBJ1-1; no clear D. The V gene's germline CDR1 is MDHEN and CDR2 SYDVKM. This CDR3 comprises 13 residues. V was cut by 6 bases and J by 0 bases, with 8 bases left in between. CDR3 coding DNA: TGTGCCAGCAGGGAGCCCATGAACACTGAAGCTTTCTTT. Its protein product is CASREPMNTEAFF.

The chain links TRBV5-1 to TRBJ2-3, with a tentative D call TRBD2 (5 bases). Germline assignment: CDR1 SGHRS and CDR2 YFSETQ. The CDR3 is 16 residues long. The V gene lost 1 base and the J gene lost 3 bases, with 15 bases spanning the gap. The CDR3 region is CASSLKPRDRTDTQYF. CDR3 nucleotide sequence: TGCGCCAGCAGCTTGAAACCACGGGATAGAACAGATACGCAGTATTTT.

The chain recombines TRBV15 with TRBJ2-5; TRBD2 matches at 11 bases. This CDR3 contains 18 residues. Germline loops: CDR1 LNHNV, CDR2 YYDKDF (reference sequence). The V and J ends lost 3 bases and 1 base, in that order; junction bases with no gene match: 10. The CDR3 loop reads CATSSRRTSGGSQETQYF. The CDR3 nucleotides are TGTGCCACCAGCAGTCGCCGAACTAGCGGGGGTTCCCAAGAGACCCAGTACTTC.

This clone was found a few times. The chain carries TRBV7-2 and TRBJ1-2; TRBD1 matches at 10 bases. Germline trimming cut 5 bases from V and 6 bases from J; bases unmatched to any gene: 6. Germline V gene sequence: CDR1 SGHTA, CDR2 FQGNSA. The CDR3 loop spans 14 amino acids. Here the CDR3 reads CASSLGQGFNGYTF. CDR3 bases: TGTGCCAGCAGCCTGGGACAGGGGTTTAATGGCTACACCTTC.

Concerning this clone itself: Sequence at one end of the junction differs from germline and may be a read error. The V call is TRBV30, the J call TRBJ2-7; D is perhaps TRBD2 (7 bases). In germline, CDR1 is GTSNPN, CDR2 SVGIG (reference sequence). The CDR3 runs to 13 residues. CDR3 nucleotide sequence: TGTGCCTGGAAGCGGGGACATTCCTTCGAGCAGTACTTC. Translating gives CAWKRGHSFEQYF.

In its sample, this clone was seen a few times. The rearrangement uses TRBV5-4 and TRBJ2-3, with D perhaps matching TRBD1 (5 bases). The germline V gene has CDR1 SGHNT and CDR2 YYREEE (reference sequence). There are 14 residues in the CDR3. V gave up 2 bases and J gave up 3 bases, with 10 bases separating them. The CDR3 region has the DNA TGTGCCAGCAGCTTCCATCAGGGAACAGATACGCAGTATTTT. It yields the protein CASSFHQGTDTQYF.

V usage is TRBV7-2 and J usage is TRBJ2-1, with D possibly being TRBD1 (6 bases). Trimming removed 5 bases at V and 1 base at J, with 12 bases between. Germline V gene sequence: CDR1 SGHTA, CDR2 FQGNSA. The length of the CDR3 is 15 residues. CDR3 bases: TGTGCCAGCAGCCTACAGGGTGGATCCTACAATGAGCAGTTCTTC. This encodes CASSLQGGSYNEQFF.

The chain combines TRBV20-1 with TRBJ1-2, with unresolved D. V lost 6 bases, J lost 8 bases, and 13 bases lay in between. This CDR3 comprises 11 residues. The germline V gene has CDR1 DFQATT and CDR2 SNEGSKA (reference sequence). For the CDR3, the DNA is TGCAGTGCAGGAGGGTTTGGGGGCTACACCTTC. This sequence encodes CSAGGFGGYTF.

The chain uses TRBV30 and TRBJ2-3; TRBD1 aligns across 11 bases. From germline, CDR1 is GTSNPN and CDR2 SVGIG (reference sequence). After removal of 7 bases from V and 7 bases from J, the junction contained 4 bases not matched to a gene. The CDR3 is 12 residues long. The CDR3 DNA sequence: TGTGCCTCCGGACAGGGGGCTCATACGCAGTATTTT. Its protein is CASGQGAHTQYF.

V and J are TRBV30 and TRBJ1-1; D possibly corresponds to TRBD1 (6 bases). The CDR3 sequence is 14 residues long. Germline V gives CDR1 GTSNPN, CDR2 SVGIG (reference sequence). The V and J ends lost 2 bases and 11 bases respectively, with 21 bases between them. The CDR3 loop is CAWSRRGRVTGAFF. The DNA for the CDR3 is TGTGCCTGGAGTAGGCGGGGGCGAGTAACGGGTGCTTTCTTT.

This clone appeared a few times. CDR3 protein: CATSREVSANTGELFF. The CDR3 coding sequence is TGTGCCACCAGCAGAGAGGTCAGCGCGAACACCGGGGAGCTGTTTTTT. The chain couples TRBV15 to TRBJ2-2; no clear D. CDR3 length: 16 residues. Trimming removed 0 bases from V and 0 bases from J, with 8 bases in between. From germline, CDR1 is LNHNV and CDR2 YYDKDF (reference sequence). The complete variable domain, with remaining parts taken from reference TRBV15 and TRBJ2-2, reads DAMVIQNPRYQVTQFGKPVTLSCSQTLNHNVMYWYQQKSSQAPKLLFHYYDKDFNNEADTPDNFQSRRPNTSFCFLDIRSPGLGDTAMYLCATSREVSANTGELFFGEGSRLTVL.

This clone has only a few counts. This sequence joins TRBV6-9 and TRBJ2-6; the match to TRBD1 covers 9 bases. V trimming: 4 bases; J trimming: 1 base; junction bases outside the gene matches: 17. The germline V gene encodes CDR1 MNHGY and CDR2 SVAAGI. The CDR3 loop spans 21 amino acids. CDR3 residues: CASSSNPGGQGRRSGANVLTF. The DNA of the CDR3 is TGTGCCAGCAGTTCTAACCCTGGCGGACAGGGGAGGCGGTCTGGGGCCAACGTCCTGACTTTC.

This clone was found a few times. V is TRBV7-9 and J is TRBJ1-4; TRBD1 matches 10 bases. CDR1 is SEHNR, CDR2 FQNEAQ, per germline (reference sequence). The V and J ends lost 4 bases and 13 bases, in that order; junction bases with no gene match: 3. This CDR3 contains 12 residues. The CDR3, as DNA: TGTGCCAGCAGCTCAGGGGACAGGGGACTGTTTTTT. It encodes CASSSGDRGLFF.

This clone has more than one count but fewer than ten. V gene TRBV7-9 combines with J gene TRBJ2-7; 9 nucleotides align to TRBD1. Germline lookup yields CDR1 SEHNR and CDR2 FQNEAQ (reference sequence). The trim removed 4 bases at V and 2 bases at J, leaving 6 bases unmatched. This CDR3 region has 15 residues. The CDR3 loop is CASSSDRGRAYEQYF. The CDR3 DNA is TGTGCCAGCAGCTCGGACAGGGGCCGAGCCTACGAGCAGTACTTC.

As concerns this clone: This specimen includes other DNA sequences encoding the same CDR3. The V call is TRBV30, the J call TRBJ2-7; a possible D gene is TRBD1 (6 bases). Germline V gene data show CDR1 as GTSNPN and CDR2 as SVGIG (reference sequence). V lost 0 bases and J lost 2, with 8 bases in between. CDR3 length: 13 residues. The CDR3 DNA reads TGTGCCTGGAGTGTACAGGGTACCTACGAGCAGTACTTC. Its protein is CAWSVQGTYEQYF.